This T cell receptor beta chain was identified during a study of blood T cell repertoires in COVID-19. Across the whole study: Specimens from acute and convalescent COVID-19 originated in the United States, Italy and Spain. The analysed material was cDNA or gDNA that came from T cells, B-cell-depleted T cells, or PBMCs.

In the authors' workflow: Scientists estimated how many nucleated cells there were by amplifying reference gene primers. The protocol was immunoSEQ multiplex PCR, while the TCRdb copy is restricted to in-frame clones and leaves out a portion. Clone size and the V and J calls come from that table; the DNA yielded D and trimming. The data hold fewer than 75,000 clones, with approximately 92% observed a single time. CDR1 and CDR2 (germline): MNHNY, SVGAGI (reference sequence). The CDR3 has 14 amino acids. V was cut by 5 bases and J by 3 bases, with 11 bases left in between. What was sequenced was peripheral blood. This sequence joins TRBV6-6 and TRBJ1-5, with a weak D call TRBD1 (5 bases). The TCR was taken from a man aged 50-59 years with active COVID-19. This CDR3 is CASSGRVHNQPQHF. The CDR3 DNA reads TGTGCCAGCAGTGGCAGGGTGCACAATCAGCCCCAGCATTTT.